This entry features one T cell receptor beta chain sequence. This CDR3 spans 15 amino acids. The V segment lost 6 bases and the J segment 9 bases; nucleotides outside the gene matches: 11. Germline lookup yields CDR1 MNHNY and CDR2 SVGAGI (reference sequence). This entry comes from a study of blood T cell repertoires in COVID-19. Study-level information: Italy, Spain and the United States were the sources of the convalescent and acute COVID-19 samples. Sources were T cells, B-cell-depleted T cells, or PBMCs; the material itself was cDNA or gDNA.

Per the study methods: The authors estimated nucleated cell counts from reference gene primer amplification. Produced via immunoSEQ multiplex PCR; TCRdb's table is partial and in-frame only. V and J calls and clone size are those listed in that table; D and trimming were worked out from the DNA. The sample lists fewer than 200,000 clones; 84% were seen once. Material for sequencing was peripheral blood. J is TRBJ1-5 and V is TRBV6-6, with 10 bases identical to TRBD1. The receptor comes from a man between 40 and 49 years old who had recovered from COVID-19. The chain's CDR3 is CASRRGQGSQLPQHF. CDR3 sequence (DNA): TGTGCCAGCAGGAGGGGACAGGGGTCCCAGTTGCCCCAGCATTTT.